Sequencing of this T cell receptor beta chain was carried out in a study of identical twins. General study findings and limits: Twin-shared out-of-frame alpha sequences showed excess low generation probability.

CDR1 and CDR2 (germline): DFQATT, SNEGSKA (reference sequence). CDR3 length: 14 amino acids. The ends were cut back, 6 bases at V and 7 bases at J, with 18 bases in the middle. TCRdb re-analysed the 5' RACE reads in MiXCR, keeping a single row per CDR3 protein. Of fewer than 500,000 distinct CDR3 sequences in the sample, around 15% were seen once. This clonotype was detected only a few times. The antigen remains unidentified. These data also formed part of another study, on yellow fever vaccine responses in identical twins.

The receptor's source is a woman aged 18-35 years in good health. The chain recombines TRBV20-1 with TRBJ1-4; TRBD1 is a possible D gene (5 bases). Sequences were obtained from CD4+ T cells sorted from blood. The CDR3 coding sequence is TGCAGTGCGGTGGGGGGAGGGCTGGGTGAAAAACTGTTTTTT. It yields the protein CSAVGGGLGEKLFF.